This TCR beta chain was captured in a study of T-cell memory formation after mild COVID-19. Across the study: TCR clusters showed largely donor specificity.

Study-level points and caveats: Shrinking CD4+ clones were chiefly CM and EM; CD8+ ones were chiefly EMRA. Pre-infection memory harbored some responding clones, suggesting cross-reactive memory joined. Clones that contracted from day 15 to 85 had balanced CD4/CD8; later expanders were CD4+ biased.

Trimming removed 0 bases from V and 5 bases from J; junction bases left unmatched: 6. The CDR3 extends over 15 amino acids. CDR1 is SGHRS, CDR2 YFSETQ, per germline. A note on this clonotype: The antigen remains unidentified.

TCRdb reprocessed the 5' RACE reads via MiXCR and lists one record per CDR3 protein. Of about 400,000 distinct CDR3 sequences listed, 24% are singletons. This chain uses TRBV5-1 with TRBJ2-7; 9 bases map to TRBD2. The sequenced sample consisted of PBMCs or a T cell subset sorted from them (not recorded which). The clonotype originates from an adult woman who had mild COVID-19 (a few samples of this study predate the infection). Cell type and time point are not known. CDR3 amino acids: CASSLGASGVDEQYF. The CDR3 nucleotides are TGCGCCAGCAGCTTGGGGGCTAGCGGGGTGGACGAGCAGTACTTC.